This record covers a single T cell receptor (beta chain). These data are taken from a study of identifying expanded T cells in peripheral blood. The germline V gene has CDR1 SNHLY and CDR2 FYNNEI. The CDR3 is made up of 12 amino acids. V lost 10 bases to trimming and J lost 5 bases, with 14 bases between them. TCRdb keeps only in-frame clones here, not all; method: immunoSEQ multiplex PCR. The table shows about 82,000 clones, with 80% to 90% occurring only once. The source is a person between 18 and 69 years old in good health. The sequencing sample was made of blood. This chain joins TRBV2 and TRBJ2-5, with D possibly matching TRBD1 (6 bases). Written as DNA, the CDR3 is TGTGCCACACAGGGTTCTCAGGAGACCCAGTACTTC. This codes for CATQGSQETQYF.